The 31 T cell receptor beta chains below all came from one sample that was sequenced in a study of T-cell memory formation after mild COVID-19. TCRdb reprocessed the 5' RACE reads with MiXCR, giving one entry per CDR3 protein. The data hold fewer than 500,000 distinct CDR3 sequences, with around 27% observed a single time. Specimen: PBMCs or a T cell subset sorted from them (not recorded which). These receptor sequences come from an adult woman who had mild COVID-19 (a few samples of this study predate the infection). Cell type and time point are not known.

The V and J genes are TRBV29-1 and TRBJ2-7; TRBD1 aligns across 8 bases. Germline V lookup: CDR1 SQVTM, CDR2 ANQGSEA. CDR3 length: 12 amino acids. V shed 6 bases, J shed 6 bases, and the junction held 7 bases outside the gene matches. CDR3 nucleotides: TGCAGCGTGAAGGGACAGGTTGGCGAGCAGTACTTC. It encodes CSVKGQVGEQYF.

This clonotype has a count of ten or more. The genes are TRBV4-3 and TRBJ1-3; TRBD1 agrees at 7 bases. The CDR3 contains 17 residues. Germline trimming cut 1 base from V and 0 bases from J; bases unmatched to any gene: 6. CDR1 is LGHNA and CDR2 is YSLEER in the germline V gene. The CDR3 coding sequence is TGCGCCAGCAGCCAAGGGAAGGGGGCGAGCTCTGGAAACACCATATATTTT. This sequence encodes CASSQGKGASSGNTIYF.

A few counts support this clonotype. V gene TRBV10-3 combines with J gene TRBJ2-7; 9 bases are a match to TRBD2. This CDR3 has 13 residues. The V and J ends lost 7 bases and 1 base, in that order; junction bases with no gene match: 2. Germline CDR1 and CDR2: ENHRY and SYGVKD. The CDR3 DNA reads TGTGCCATCAATGCGGGGGGGTCCTACGAGCAGTACTTC. Translating it yields CAINAGGSYEQYF.

The chain joins TRBV27 to TRBJ2-3; D gene uncertain. Germline CDR1 and CDR2: MNHEY and SMNVEV (reference sequence). There are 15 residues in the CDR3. Between the trimmed V and J ends, which lost 3 bases and 1 base, there was a span of 11 bases. The CDR3 loop reads CASSFRPTGTDTQYF. CDR3 bases: TGTGCCAGCAGTTTTCGTCCCACAGGCACAGATACGCAGTATTTT.

The rearrangement uses TRBV5-6 and TRBJ1-1, with unresolved D. The CDR3 totals 16 residues. Trimming shortened V by 3 bases and J by 1 base, and 16 bases separated the two germline ends. Germline lookup yields CDR1 SGHDT and CDR2 YYEEEE. The CDR3, as DNA: TGTGCCAGCAGCTCGGTGGAGGCTATGGAGAACACTGAAGCTTTCTTT. Residues: CASSSVEAMENTEAFF. The variable domain in full, completed from reference TRBV5-6 and TRBJ1-1, reads DAGVTQSPTHLIKTRGQQVTLRCSPKSGHDTVSWYQQALGQGPQFIFQYYEEEERQRGNFPDRFSGHQFPNYSSELNVNALLLGDSALYLCASSSVEAMENTEAFFGQGTRLTVV.

This clonotype was seen a single time. Mismatch with germline at one junction end may stem from a read error. The V gene is TRBV5-6, the J gene TRBJ1-1; 8 nucleotides line up with TRBD1. In germline, CDR1 is SGHDT, CDR2 YYEEEE. The CDR3 is made up of 15 amino acids. Written as DNA, the CDR3 is TGTGCCAGCAGCTCCCCCTGGACAGGGAACACTGACGCTTTCTTT. This codes for CASSSPWTGNTDAFF.

This rearrangement joins TRBV12-3 or TRBV12-4 to TRBJ2-7; D is uncertain. The CDR3 sequence is 15 residues long. Trimming stripped 1 base from V and 2 bases from J, with 12 bases between. This CDR3 reads CASSLGRQLTYEQYF. The CDR3 DNA is TGTGCCAGCAGTTTAGGCCGACAACTGACCTACGAGCAGTACTTC.

This sequence joins TRBV5-5 and TRBJ2-7, with 9 bases identical to TRBD2. V shed 3 bases and J 6 bases; nucleotides not matched to a gene: 7. The CDR3 has 14 amino acids. CDR1 is SGHKS, CDR2 YYEKEE, per germline (reference sequence). The CDR3 coding sequence is TGTGCCAGCAGCTCGGGACTAGCTTTGGGCGAGCAGTACTTC. Its protein product is CASSSGLALGEQYF. The full variable domain, with the rest looked up from reference TRBV5-5 and TRBJ2-7, is DAGVTQSPTHLIKTRGQQVTLRCSPISGHKSVSWYQQVLGQGPQFIFQYYEKEERGRGNFPDRFSARQFPNYSSELNVNALLLGDSALYLCASSSGLALGEQYFGPGTRLTVT.

The chain couples TRBV9 to TRBJ2-5, with a weak D call TRBD2 (5 bases). V was cut by 3 bases and J by 5 bases, with 23 bases left in between. Germline V gene lookup returns CDR1 SGDLS and CDR2 YYNGEE. This CDR3 region has 17 residues. CDR3 DNA sequence: TGTGCCAGCAGCGGCATGCTTGACGACGGGGATTTTGAGACCCAGTACTTC. Protein: CASSGMLDDGDFETQYF.

The sample holds a few counts of this clonotype. The chain combines TRBV2 with TRBJ2-7, with 8 bases identical to TRBD1. The germline gives CDR1 SNHLY, CDR2 FYNNEI. J lost 3 bases, V lost 3 bases, and 4 bases had no gene match. The CDR3 has 14 amino acids. The CDR3 reads CASSDRTGYYEQYF. DNA of the CDR3: TGTGCCAGCAGTGACAGGACAGGGTACTACGAGCAGTACTTC.

This clonotype was observed a few times. V gene TRBV5-1 combines with J gene TRBJ1-3; tentative D call: TRBD1 (5 bases). The V gene's germline CDR1 is SGHRS and CDR2 YFSETQ. The V and J ends lost 5 bases and 0 bases respectively, with 12 bases between them. The CDR3 extends over 15 amino acids. CDR3 DNA: TGCGCCAGCAGACGAGACAGATCCTCTGGAAACACCATATATTTT. The encoded protein is CASRRDRSSGNTIYF.

The CDR3 sequence is CASSLAGTGGSYEQYF. CDR3 DNA: TGCGCCAGCAGCCTAGCCGGGACAGGGGGTTCCTACGAGCAGTACTTC. V is TRBV5-1 and J is TRBJ2-7, with 11 nucleotides matching TRBD1. Germline trimming cut 4 bases from V and 1 base from J; bases unmatched to any gene: 7. The germline gives CDR1 SGHRS, CDR2 YFSETQ. This CDR3 is built from 16 residues.

This chain connects TRBV7-2 to TRBJ1-6; D might be TRBD1 (6 bases). The ends were cut back, 3 bases at V and 0 bases at J, with 9 bases in the middle. The CDR3 runs 16 residues. Germline values: CDR1 SGHTA, CDR2 FQGNSA. The chain's CDR3 is CASSFTGSSYNSPLHF. For the CDR3, the DNA is TGTGCCAGCAGCTTTACAGGGAGCTCCTATAATTCACCCCTCCACTTT.

This clonotype was picked up a small number of times. CDR3 bases: TGTGCCAGCAGCCTCCCTAGCGGGGTATCCTACAATGAGCAGTTCTTC. This sequence encodes CASSLPSGVSYNEQFF. The chain couples TRBV7-3 to TRBJ2-1; TRBD2 matches at 9 bases. The CDR3 has 16 residues. CDR1 and CDR2 from the germline V gene are SGHTA and FQGTGA. V shed 5 bases and J 1 base; nucleotides not matched to a gene: 6.

The chain's CDR3 is CASTPGSKYGYTF. The CDR3 bases are TGTGCCAGCACCCCCGGGAGTAAATATGGCTACACCTTC. J is TRBJ1-2 and V is TRBV6-5; no definite D call. Trimming stripped 7 bases from V and 5 bases from J, with 14 bases between. The CDR3 totals 13 residues. In germline, CDR1 is MNHEY, CDR2 SVGAGI.

This chain connects TRBV12-3 or TRBV12-4 to TRBJ1-2; 7 bases line up with TRBD1. The ends lost 5 bases at V and 6 bases at J; junction bases unmatched: 6. The CDR3 totals 13 residues. The CDR3 DNA reads TGTGCCAGCAGTCTCAGGGGGACGAATGGCTACACCTTC. Translation: CASSLRGTNGYTF.

The J gene is TRBJ2-1, the V gene TRBV15, with 10 bases that match TRBD2. The CDR3 runs to 16 residues. In germline, CDR1 is LNHNV, CDR2 YYDKDF (reference sequence). The junction had 4 bases not matched to a gene; V was cut back by 1 base and J by 4 bases. The CDR3 spells CATSRVLAGAYNEQFF. The CDR3 coding sequence is TGTGCCACCAGCAGAGTCCTAGCGGGAGCTTACAATGAGCAGTTCTTC.

This chain links TRBV18 with TRBJ2-1; D may correspond to TRBD1 or TRBD2 (5 bases each). The CDR3 totals 15 residues. The V gene's germline CDR1 is KGHSH and CDR2 LQKENI. The ends were cut back, 1 base at V and 0 bases at J, with 7 bases in the middle. The CDR3 is CASSPRGYSYNEQFF. DNA of the CDR3: TGTGCCAGCTCACCACGGGGGTACTCCTACAATGAGCAGTTCTTC.

This clonotype was picked up a small number of times. The J gene is TRBJ2-3, the V gene TRBV11-3; no clear D. V was clipped by 6 bases and J by 6 bases, with 16 bases between them. The CDR3 spans 14 residues. Germline V CDR1 and CDR2: SGHNT, YENEEA. CDR3 sequence: CASSYPPTGDTQYF. The CDR3 DNA reads as TGTGCCAGCAGTTACCCCCCGACTGGCGATACGCAGTATTTT. Variable domain in full (rest from reference TRBV11-3 and TRBJ2-3): EAGVVQSPRYKIIEKKQPVAFWCNPISGHNTLYWYLQNLGQGPELLIRYENEEAVDDSQLPKDRFSAERLKGVDSTLKIQPAELGDSAVYLCASSYPPTGDTQYFGPGTRLTVL.

The rearrangement uses TRBV7-9 and TRBJ2-7; no firm D call. The length of the CDR3 is 14 residues. V lost 2 bases and J 3 bases, leaving 11 bases between the germline ends. Germline assignment: CDR1 SEHNR and CDR2 FQNEAQ (reference sequence). The CDR3 loop reads CASSLTVSVYEQYF. For the CDR3, the DNA is TGTGCCAGCAGCTTAACAGTTTCAGTCTACGAGCAGTACTTC.

CDR3 residues: CASSPSTAGEFYNEQFF. The CDR3 DNA reads TGCGCCAGCAGCCCCTCCACAGCGGGAGAGTTCTACAATGAGCAGTTCTTC. The rearrangement links TRBV4-1 to TRBJ2-1; 8 bases align to TRBD2. The V segment lost 4 bases and the J segment 3 bases; nucleotides outside the gene matches: 11. The germline V gene encodes CDR1 MGHRA and CDR2 YSYEKL. CDR3 size: 17 residues.

The chain combines TRBV11-2 with TRBJ2-7, with D possibly TRBD1 on 5 matching bases. V lost 2 bases to trimming and J lost 3 bases, with 14 bases between them. Germline CDR1 is SGHAT and CDR2 is FQNNGV. The CDR3 extends over 15 amino acids. CDR3 nucleotides: TGTGCCAGCAGCTTAATGGGGCTAGGGGACTACGAGCAGTACTTC. Translation: CASSLMGLGDYEQYF.

This clonotype occurred a few times. The rearrangement uses TRBV12-3 or TRBV12-4 and TRBJ2-5; 9 nucleotides match TRBD1. CDR3 length equals 15 residues. The V segment lost 6 bases and the J segment 3 bases; nucleotides outside the gene matches: 8. In DNA form, the CDR3 reads TGTGCCAGCAGCCGCACAGGGGGCGTGAAAGAGACCCAGTACTTC. It codes for CASSRTGGVKETQYF.

This clonotype was detected only a few times. The V call is TRBV20-1, the J call TRBJ2-7; a weak D match, TRBD2 (5 bases). CDR3 length: 14 amino acids. The germline gives CDR1 DFQATT, CDR2 SNEGSKA (reference sequence). Trimming shortened V by 3 bases and J by 2 bases, and 14 bases separated the two germline ends. CDR3 sequence: CSARDLDGPYEQYF. In nucleotides, the CDR3 is TGCAGTGCTAGGGACTTGGACGGTCCCTACGAGCAGTACTTC.

The rearrangement links TRBV5-1 to TRBJ2-3; 14 bases line up with TRBD2. Trimming at V came to 4 bases and at J to 3 bases, leaving 7 bases not matched to a gene. Germline CDR1 SGHRS, CDR2 YFSETQ. This CDR3 has 17 residues. The CDR3 spells CASSPRGLAGETDTQYF. As DNA, the CDR3 is TGCGCCAGCAGCCCCAGGGGACTAGCGGGAGAGACAGATACGCAGTATTTT.

This clonotype has a handful of counts. The chain recombines TRBV19 with TRBJ1-1; D is ambiguous. This CDR3 spans 12 amino acids. The ends were cut back, 7 bases at V and 8 bases at J, with 14 bases in the middle. The germline CDR1 and CDR2 sequences are LNHDA and SQIVND (reference sequence). CDR3 sequence (DNA): TGTGCCAGTACGAATCAACAGCGGGAAGCTTTCTTT. It yields the protein CASTNQQREAFF.

The chain has TRBV11-2 and TRBJ1-2; no firm D call. This CDR3 region has 13 residues. V dropped 4 bases and J dropped 8 bases, with 14 bases sitting between them. CDR1 and CDR2 (germline): SGHAT, FQNNGV. The DNA of the CDR3 is TGTGCCAGCAGCTCAATCGGTGGGCAGGGCTACACCTTC. Amino acids: CASSSIGGQGYTF.

The gene calls are TRBV6-5 and TRBJ1-1; the D gene is possibly TRBD1 (5 bases). The germline gives CDR1 MNHEY, CDR2 SVGAGI. The germline V and J ends were trimmed by 5 bases and 4 bases, with 14 bases remaining between them. There are 14 residues in the CDR3. This chain's CDR3 is CASSHQEGATEAFF. The CDR3 coding sequence is TGTGCCAGCAGTCACCAGGAAGGGGCCACTGAAGCTTTCTTT.

This clonotype was seen a handful of times. The chain uses TRBV9 and TRBJ2-2; the D is unclear. Looked up from germline, CDR1 is SGDLS and CDR2 is YYNGEE. The CDR3 totals 15 residues. V dropped 0 bases and J dropped 2 bases, with 8 bases sitting between them. The CDR3 sequence: CASSVGGVNTGELFF. Here the CDR3 DNA reads TGTGCCAGCAGCGTAGGAGGAGTTAACACCGGGGAGCTGTTTTTT.

This rearrangement joins TRBV6-5 to TRBJ2-7; possible D gene TRBD2, 5 bases. The CDR3 is 15 residues long. Germline V gene data show CDR1 as MNHEY and CDR2 as SVGAGI. The V and J ends lost 4 bases and 3 bases respectively, with 16 bases between them. The CDR3 DNA reads as TGTGCCAGCAGTTCGCCCGGGAAGGGTCGCTACGAGCAGTACTTC. Protein: CASSSPGKGRYEQYF.

The gene calls are TRBV3-1 and TRBJ2-1; D perhaps matches TRBD1 (7 bases). Germline CDR1 is LGHDT and CDR2 is YNNKEL (reference sequence). This CDR3 region has 16 residues. V lost 1 base and J 7 bases, leaving 17 bases between the germline ends. CDR3 DNA: TGTGCCAGCAGCCAAGGCGGGACAGTCTCCCTGAATGAGCAGTTCTTC. Protein product: CASSQGGTVSLNEQFF.